The 17 T cell receptor beta chains given below trace back to one sample, sequenced in a study of CD8 T cells in ankylosing spondylitis. Which antigens these TCRs recognize remains unknown. TCRdb recomputed calls from the 5' RACE reads with MiXCR, one row per CDR3 protein. The top ten hold roughly 3.2% of the sample, which has approximately 520,000 distinct CDR3 sequences, about 5.7% seen once. Study observations and caveats: A TCR beta motif made of eight highly homologous variants seemed typical of ankylosing spondylitis blood.

The specimen sequenced was blood, either unsorted or a sorted T cell fraction (not recorded which). These receptors came from a male donor with ankylosing spondylitis.

This clonotype was seen many times. The J gene is TRBJ1-1, the V gene TRBV15; no clear D. CDR3 length: 15 residues. Germline V gene lookup returns CDR1 LNHNV and CDR2 YYDKDF (reference sequence). Trimming cost V 0 bases and J 1 base, with 9 bases left between them. CDR3 sequence reads: CATSRESAPNTEAFF. CDR3 DNA: TGTGCCACCAGCAGAGAGTCGGCACCGAACACTGAAGCTTTCTTT.

This clonotype was seen ten or more times. This chain uses TRBV6-1 with TRBJ2-7, with TRBD1 matching 7 bases. V trimming: 7 bases; J trimming: 2 bases; junction bases outside the gene matches: 14. The CDR3 covers 16 residues. In germline, CDR1 is MNHNS, CDR2 SASEGT. The CDR3 is CASKHTGASNPYEQYF. CDR3 sequence (DNA): TGTGCCAGCAAACACACAGGGGCGTCTAATCCCTACGAGCAGTACTTC.

Comments on this clonotype: A much larger clone is a single base away; this may be a read error. The chain has TRBV7-2 and TRBJ2-7; 8 positions match TRBD1. CDR3 length equals 14 residues. V trimming: 3 bases; J trimming: 3 bases; junction bases outside the gene matches: 4. Germline-derived CDR1 and CDR2 are SGHTA and FQGNSA. The CDR3 DNA sequence: TGTGCCAGCAGCTTGGGACAGGCCCACTACGAGCAGTACTTC. Translating it yields CASSLGQAHYEQYF. The whole variable domain, filled in from reference TRBV7-2 and TRBJ2-7, reads GAGVSQSPSNKVTEKGKDVELRCDPISGHTALYWYRQSLGQGLEFLIYFQGNSAPDKSGLPSDRFSAERTGGSVSTLTIQRTQQEDSAVYLCASSLGQAHYEQYFGPGTRLTVT.

This clonotype was counted ten times or more. This chain links TRBV6-5 with TRBJ1-4; D ambiguous. Trimming stripped 4 bases from V and 5 bases from J, with 11 bases between. The CDR3 runs 14 residues. Germline-derived CDR1 and CDR2 are MNHEY and SVGAGI. CDR3 DNA: TGTGCCAGCAGTTCCCCGGACCGAAATGAAAAACTGTTTTTT. Its translation is CASSSPDRNEKLFF.

This sequence joins TRBV4-2 and TRBJ2-3, with 10 bases aligning to TRBD2. V dropped 7 bases and J dropped 1; count of bases not matched to a gene: 8. The germline CDR1 and CDR2 sequences are LGHNA and YNFKEQ. The CDR3 consists of 16 residues. As DNA, the CDR3 is TGTGCCAGCAAGGCTAGCGGGGGCTCTGGCACAGATACGCAGTATTTT. The encoded protein is CASKASGGSGTDTQYF.

This clonotype was detected many times. The chain is built from TRBV7-8 and TRBJ1-1; 7 bases fit TRBD1. V lost 5 bases and J lost 4; bases outside the gene matches: 7. Germline lookup yields CDR1 SGHVS and CDR2 FQNEAQ. CDR3 length: 14 amino acids. CDR3 sequence reads: CASSPTTGTTEAFF. In DNA, the CDR3 is TGTGCCAGCAGCCCAACGACAGGGACCACTGAAGCTTTCTTT. Together with reference TRBV7-8 and TRBJ1-1, the CDR3 gives the full variable domain: GAGVSQSPRYKVAKRGQDVALRCDPISGHVSLFWYQQALGQGPEFLTYFQNEAQLDKSGLPSDRFFAERPEGSVSTLKIQRTQQEDSAVYLCASSPTTGTTEAFFGQGTRLTVV.

In this sample, this clonotype turned up many times. The J gene is TRBJ2-7, the V gene TRBV6-1, with 7 bases aligning to TRBD2. Germline CDR1 reads MNHNS; CDR2 reads SASEGT. The CDR3 is 17 amino acids. The V gene end was trimmed by 6 bases and the J gene end by 2 bases; junction bases not matched to a gene: 16. Here the CDR3 DNA reads TGTGCCAGCAGCCGGACTTACCGCCGGGACTACCCCTACGAGCAGTACTTC. It encodes CASSRTYRRDYPYEQYF.

The chain uses TRBV2 and TRBJ1-4; 7 nucleotides line up with TRBD1. The CDR3 totals 13 residues. V was pared by 7 bases and J by 7 bases, with 6 bases of the junction left unmatched. Germline CDR1 reads SNHLY; CDR2 reads FYNNEI. CDR3 in DNA: TGTGCCAGCACCCCGACAGGGTCTGAAAAACTGTTTTTT. Translation gives CASTPTGSEKLFF.

This clonotype was recorded a few times. The CDR3 DNA reads as TGTGCCAGCAGCGCCGGGGGCCCTAGCACAGATACGCAGTATTTT. Its protein is CASSAGGPSTDTQYF. The chain joins TRBV6-1 to TRBJ2-3; D is possibly TRBD1 or TRBD2 (6 bases each). Trimming pared 6 bases from V and 0 bases from J, leaving 13 bases between. This CDR3 contains 15 residues. Germline CDR1 is MNHNS and CDR2 is SASEGT.

This clonotype was recorded at least ten times. The chain employs TRBV15 and TRBJ2-3; possibly TRBD1 or TRBD2 for D (6 bases each). The CDR3 has 15 amino acids. With 1 base removed from V and 1 base from J, the gap between germline ends came to 9 bases. Germline CDR1 LNHNV, CDR2 YYDKDF (reference sequence). CDR3 coding DNA: TGTGCCACCAGCAGAGCGGGGGCCGGCACAGATACGCAGTATTTT. Amino acids: CATSRAGAGTDTQYF.

The chain employs TRBV6-5 and TRBJ2-6; unclear D gene. V was trimmed by 1 base and J by 0 bases, leaving 7 bases between them. Germline assignment: CDR1 MNHEY and CDR2 SVGAGI. The CDR3 has 16 amino acids. CDR3 amino acids: CASSYWAASGANVLTF. CDR3 nucleotide sequence: TGTGCCAGCAGTTACTGGGCAGCCTCTGGGGCCAACGTCCTGACTTTC.

This clonotype was recorded many times. V and J are TRBV5-1 and TRBJ1-4; D not resolved. CDR3 length: 13 amino acids. CDR1 and CDR2 (germline): SGHRS, YFSETQ. V was trimmed by 0 bases and J by 7 bases, leaving 7 bases between them. The CDR3 is CASSLARGEKLFF. As DNA, the CDR3 is TGCGCCAGCAGCTTGGCGCGGGGTGAAAAACTGTTTTTT.

This clonotype was counted at least ten times. The chain recombines TRBV20-1 with TRBJ1-1; tentatively, D is TRBD1 (5 bases). The germline V gene has CDR1 DFQATT and CDR2 SNEGSKA (reference sequence). The CDR3 contains 12 residues. V dropped 6 bases and J dropped 5 bases, with 13 bases sitting between them. The DNA for the CDR3 is TGCAGTGCCGGGCAGGGAGTGACTGAAGCTTTCTTT. It codes for CSAGQGVTEAFF.

This clonotype turned up a few times. The J gene is TRBJ1-3, the V gene TRBV3-1; D not resolved. Between the trimmed V and J ends, which lost 4 bases and 4 bases, there was a span of 11 bases. The CDR3 has 14 amino acids. Germline loops: CDR1 LGHDT, CDR2 YNNKEL (reference sequence). The CDR3 is CASSRTHGGNTIYF. The CDR3 bases are TGTGCCAGCAGCCGGACCCACGGAGGAAACACCATATATTTT.

This clonotype showed up many times. The gene calls are TRBV5-1 and TRBJ1-3, with a tentative D call TRBD1 (6 bases). CDR3 length: 16 residues. Trimming shortened V by 4 bases and J by 0 bases, and 14 bases separated the two germline ends. The V gene's germline CDR1 is SGHRS and CDR2 YFSETQ. In DNA form, the CDR3 reads TGCGCCAGCAGCCAGATGGGACAAATCTCTGGAAACACCATATATTTT. Translated, it gives CASSQMGQISGNTIYF. The full variable domain, with the rest looked up from reference TRBV5-1 and TRBJ1-3, is KAGVTQTPRYLIKTRGQQVTLSCSPISGHRSVSWYQQTPGQGLQFLFEYFSETQRNKGNFPGRFSGRQFSNSRSEMNVSTLELGDSALYLCASSQMGQISGNTIYFGEGSWLTVV.

This clonotype was recorded at least ten times. This chain joins TRBV4-1 and TRBJ2-3, with D possibly being TRBD1 (7 bases). Deletions cut 0 bases from V and 2 bases from J, with 18 bases between. CDR3 size: 18 residues. Germline CDR1 MGHRA, CDR2 YSYEKL. The CDR3 DNA reads TGCGCCAGCAGCCAAGATAAGGGGGCGGGAATCGACACAGATACGCAGTATTTT. Translation gives CASSQDKGAGIDTDTQYF.

This clonotype occurred many times. The chain couples TRBV20-1 to TRBJ1-1; D possibly corresponds to TRBD1 (6 bases). V shed 5 bases and J shed 9 bases, with 19 bases lying between them. The germline CDR1 and CDR2 sequences are DFQATT and SNEGSKA (reference sequence). CDR3 length: 13 amino acids. The CDR3 spells CSARRSRGEQAFF. The CDR3 DNA sequence: TGCAGTGCTCGCCGGTCCAGGGGAGAACAAGCTTTCTTT.